Following are 21 T cell receptor beta chains from one sample sequenced in a study of T cells in Graves' hyperthyroidism and ophthalmopathy. It was RNA transcripts that yielded the amplified TCR beta CDR3 regions. A set of HTBI primers served as the primers for a first-round RT-PCR of the TCR CDR3. MiXCR, applied by TCRdb to the multiplex PCR reads, yields one record per CDR3 protein. Among 450,000 to 700,000 distinct CDR3 sequences listed, around 46% were seen once. The sequenced sample was peripheral blood or thyroid tissue (not recorded which). The receptors shown here come from an adult woman with Graves' disease, either hyperthyroidism or ophthalmopathy (not recorded which).

This clonotype was observed many times. The chain couples TRBV20-1 to TRBJ2-5, with D maybe TRBD2 (6 bases). V dropped 6 bases and J dropped 5 bases, with 19 bases sitting between them. The CDR3 sequence is 14 residues long. The germline V gene has CDR1 DFQATT and CDR2 SNEGSKA (reference sequence). The CDR3, as DNA: TGCAGTGCGGAGGGTAGTCTCAGGCGGGAGACCCAGTACTTC. Translating it yields CSAEGSLRRETQYF.

This clonotype was seen ten or more times. This sequence joins TRBV5-4 and TRBJ1-2; TRBD1 aligns across 7 bases. Germline V gene lookup returns CDR1 SGHNT and CDR2 YYREEE (reference sequence). The J segment lost 2 bases and the V segment lost 4 bases, leaving 5 bases of the junction unmatched. CDR3 length equals 14 residues. The CDR3 DNA sequence: TGTGCCAGCAGCGTACAACAGGGGAACTATGGCTACACCTTC. Translating it yields CASSVQQGNYGYTF. The full variable domain, its missing parts supplied by reference TRBV5-4 and TRBJ1-2, is ETGVTQSPTHLIKTRGQQVTLRCSSQSGHNTVSWYQQALGQGPQFIFQYYREEENGRGNFPPRFSGLQFPNYSSELNVNALELDDSALYLCASSVQQGNYGYTFGSGTRLTVV.

The chain joins TRBV29-1 to TRBJ1-1; D is undetermined. This CDR3 contains 11 residues. Trimming removed 8 bases at V and 8 bases at J, with 15 bases between. The germline CDR1 and CDR2 sequences are SQVTM and ANQGSEA. The CDR3 DNA sequence: TGCAGCTCCCGTGATGGAGGGGAAGCTTTCTTT. It specifies CSSRDGGEAFF.

This clonotype was observed at least ten times. The rearrangement links TRBV5-1 to TRBJ2-7; D uncertain. CDR3 length: 15 amino acids. The germline V and J ends were trimmed by 0 bases and 5 bases, with 15 bases remaining between them. Germline CDR1 reads SGHRS; CDR2 reads YFSETQ. CDR3 sequence: CASSLEVDTRDEQYF. In DNA form, the CDR3 reads TGCGCCAGCAGCTTGGAGGTCGACACCCGGGACGAGCAGTACTTC.

This clonotype was counted at least ten times. The chain links TRBV19 to TRBJ1-2; 7 bases align to TRBD1. Germline V gene lookup returns CDR1 LNHDA and CDR2 SQIVND (reference sequence). The junction had 15 bases not matched to a gene; V was cut back by 3 bases and J by 2 bases. The CDR3 is 18 amino acids. CDR3 coding DNA: TGTGCCAGTAGTATCTACCTTTATCGACAGGGAGGAAACTATGGCTACACCTTC. Encoded protein: CASSIYLYRQGGNYGYTF. Together with reference TRBV19 and TRBJ1-2, the CDR3 gives the full variable domain: DGGITQSPKYLFRKEGQNVTLSCEQNLNHDAMYWYRQDPGQGLRLIYYSQIVNDFQKGDIAEGYSVSREKKESFPLTVTSAQKNPTAFYLCASSIYLYRQGGNYGYTFGSGTRLTVV.

The V and J genes are TRBV2 and TRBJ1-1, with D tentatively TRBD1 (5 bases). V was clipped by 3 bases and J by 7 bases, with 9 bases between them. The germline V gene has CDR1 SNHLY and CDR2 FYNNEI. This CDR3 is 12 amino acids long. As DNA, the CDR3 is TGTGCCAGCAGTGACAGGGACTTTGAAGCTTTCTTT. Amino acids: CASSDRDFEAFF.

This clonotype was counted between two and nine times. This chain links TRBV7-9 with TRBJ2-1, with D perhaps TRBD2 (6 bases). This CDR3 spans 14 amino acids. With 4 bases removed from V and 4 bases from J, the gap between germline ends came to 11 bases. In germline, CDR1 is SEHNR, CDR2 FQNEAQ (reference sequence). For the CDR3, the DNA is TGTGCCAGCAGCTGGCGGGGAATTTACAATGAGCAGTTCTTC. Protein product: CASSWRGIYNEQFF. Supplemented by reference TRBV7-9 and TRBJ2-1, the full variable domain reads DTGVSQNPRHKITKRGQNVTFRCDPISEHNRLYWYRQTLGQGPEFLTYFQNEAQLEKSRLLSDRFSAERPKGSFSTLEIQRTEQGDSAMYLCASSWRGIYNEQFFGPGTRLTVL.

This clonotype was observed many times. This chain connects TRBV6-6 to TRBJ1-2; D unclear. V was pared by 2 bases and J by 3 bases, with 4 bases between. Germline V CDR1 and CDR2: MNHNY, SVGAGI (reference sequence). CDR3 length: 12 amino acids. Here the CDR3 reads CASSYQDYGYTF. DNA for the CDR3: TGTGCCAGCAGTTACCAAGACTATGGCTACACCTTC.

This clonotype has just a few counts. This rearrangement joins TRBV28 to TRBJ2-2; D ambiguous. V was trimmed by 5 bases and J by 1 base, leaving 11 bases between them. The CDR3 totals 15 residues. Germline V CDR1 and CDR2: MDHEN, SYDVKM. The DNA of the CDR3 is TGTGCCAGCAGTCTCCGACGAAGGAACACCGGGGAGCTGTTTTTT. This codes for CASSLRRRNTGELFF.

Comments on this clonotype: A read error may be the cause here, since a much bigger clone is one base away. The chain carries TRBV7-9 and TRBJ2-2; a weak D match, TRBD2 (5 bases). CDR3 length: 14 amino acids. Germline lookup yields CDR1 SEHNR and CDR2 FQNEAQ (reference sequence). CDR3: CASSLVAATGEPFF. The CDR3 DNA is TGTGCCAGCAGCTTAGTGGCAGCCACCGGGGAGCCGTTTTTT.

Ten or more counts support this clonotype. This chain joins TRBV7-2 and TRBJ2-6; the D gene is possibly TRBD2 (5 bases). The CDR3 is 18 residues long. The V end lost 4 bases, the J end lost 0 bases, and 16 bases lay between the germline ends. The germline V gene encodes CDR1 SGHTA and CDR2 FQGNSA. Here the CDR3 DNA reads TGTGCCAGCAGCTCCAGACGGAGGCTAAACTCTGGGGCCAACGTCCTGACTTTC. It translates to CASSSRRRLNSGANVLTF.

This clonotype has only one observation. A read error is possible here, since a much larger clone lies one base away. V gene TRBV7-9 combines with J gene TRBJ1-5, with 7 bases lining up with TRBD1. The trim removed 4 bases at V and 0 bases at J, leaving 6 bases unmatched. CDR1 SEHNR and CDR2 FQNEAQ come from the germline V gene (reference sequence). There are 16 residues in the CDR3. CDR3 loop: CASSWTGRNSNQPQHF. CDR3 DNA sequence: TGTGCCAGCAGCTGGACAGGACGGAATAGCAATCAGCCCCAGCATTTT.

This clonotype was observed many times. The gene calls are TRBV6-1 and TRBJ2-5; D possibly corresponds to TRBD1 (6 bases). This CDR3 spans 14 amino acids. Germline CDR1 is MNHNS and CDR2 is SASEGT. V was cut by 11 bases and J by 4 bases, with 20 bases left in between. CDR3 coding DNA: TGTGCCGGGGGACCTACAGGGACGGGAGAGACCCAGTACTTC. This translates into CAGGPTGTGETQYF.

A note on this clonotype: The junction shows a germline mismatch at one end, possibly a read error. The chain links TRBV5-1 to TRBJ2-7; D possibly matches TRBD1 or TRBD2 (5 bases each). The CDR3 length is 15 residues. Germline V lookup: CDR1 SGHRS, CDR2 YFSETQ. CDR3 amino acids: CASSTLSGLTGELYF. The DNA of the CDR3 is TGCGCCAGCAGCACCCTTTCGGGGCTTACCGGGGAGCTGTACTTC.

V usage is TRBV29-1 and J usage is TRBJ1-1; D call uncertain. The germline V gene encodes CDR1 SQVTM and CDR2 ANQGSEA. V was pared by 7 bases and J by 6 bases, with 15 bases between. The CDR3 has 12 residues. CDR3 bases: TGCAGCGGCTTTACGACGACGGCTGAAGCTTTCTTT. It encodes CSGFTTTAEAFF.

The V and J genes are TRBV14 and TRBJ1-1; TRBD1 might be the D (6 bases). CDR1 and CDR2 from the germline V gene are SGHDN and FVKESK. This CDR3 has 15 residues. With 6 bases removed from V and 0 bases from J, the gap between germline ends came to 14 bases. The CDR3 DNA reads as TGTGCCAGCAGTCGGGCCAGGGACATGAACACTGAAGCTTTCTTT. Amino acid sequence: CASSRARDMNTEAFF. The variable domain in full, with the rest retrieved from reference TRBV14 and TRBJ1-1, is EAGVTQFPSHSVIEKGQTVTLRCDPISGHDNLYWYRRVMGKEIKFLLHFVKESKQDESGMPNNRFLAERTGGTYSTLKVQPAELEDSGVYFCASSRARDMNTEAFFGQGTRLTVV.

The chain carries TRBV7-2 and TRBJ1-5; TRBD1 is a possible D gene (5 bases). This CDR3 has 15 amino acids. Trimming took off 3 bases at V and 9 bases at J, with 18 bases between the two ends. Germline V lookup: CDR1 SGHTA, CDR2 FQGNSA. This chain's CDR3 is CASSFLGTDRLPQHF. CDR3 coding DNA: TGTGCCAGCAGCTTCCTCGGGACGGATCGTTTGCCCCAGCATTTT.

This rearrangement joins TRBV7-2 to TRBJ1-2; D not resolved. Trimming shortened V by 5 bases and J by 8 bases, and 21 bases separated the two germline ends. This CDR3 region has 15 residues. Per the germline V gene, CDR1 is SGHTA and CDR2 is FQGNSA. The CDR3 is CASSQDSGSVTGYTF. CDR3 nucleotides: TGTGCCAGCAGCCAAGATTCGGGGTCGGTGACGGGCTACACCTTC.

For the CDR3, the DNA is TGTGCCAGCAGCCGCTTAGCCGGGGGAAATGAAGCTTTCTTT. This gives the protein CASSRLAGGNEAFF. The chain couples TRBV7-9 to TRBJ1-1, with D perhaps matching TRBD1 (5 bases). From germline, CDR1 is SEHNR and CDR2 FQNEAQ (reference sequence). V gave up 5 bases and J gave up 7 bases, with 17 bases separating them. The CDR3 has 14 amino acids.

For this clonotype: This is likely a read error, given that the CDR3 carries no conserved phenylalanine or tryptophan at its end. The DNA is omitted, as the CDR3 cannot be located on it reliably, and the CDR3 follows TCRdb's listing. The CDR3 spells CASRQPTTS. The chain employs TRBV19 and TRBJ2-7; whether TRBD2, the table's D call, matches the DNA was not checked. CDR1 and CDR2 from the germline V gene are LNHDA and SQIVND (reference sequence). The CDR3 spans 9 residues, counting both ends.

This clonotype was observed many times. The chain carries TRBV20-1 and TRBJ1-5, with 9 bases matching TRBD1. CDR3 size: 16 residues. V trimming: 0 bases; J trimming: 5 bases; junction bases outside the gene matches: 8. The V gene's germline CDR1 is DFQATT and CDR2 SNEGSKA (reference sequence). CDR3 DNA: TGCAGTGCTAGAGATCTAAGGGACAGGGAGTATCAGCCCCAGCATTTT. Translation gives CSARDLRDREYQPQHF.